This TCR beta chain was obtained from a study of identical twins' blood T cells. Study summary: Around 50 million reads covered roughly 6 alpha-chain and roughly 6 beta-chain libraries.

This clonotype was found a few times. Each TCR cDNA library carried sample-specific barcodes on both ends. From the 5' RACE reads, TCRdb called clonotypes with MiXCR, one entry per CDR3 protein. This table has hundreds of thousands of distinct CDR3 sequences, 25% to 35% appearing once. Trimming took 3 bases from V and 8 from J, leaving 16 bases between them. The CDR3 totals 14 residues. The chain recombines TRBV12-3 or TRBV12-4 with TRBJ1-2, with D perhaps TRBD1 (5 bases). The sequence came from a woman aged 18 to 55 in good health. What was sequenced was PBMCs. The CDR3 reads CASSLVGTGGGYTF. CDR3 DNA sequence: TGTGCCAGCAGTTTGGTCGGAACAGGAGGCGGCTACACCTTC.